The 16 T cell receptor beta chains below come from one sample, sequenced in a study of regulatory T cells in long-lasting Graves disease. Time point defined: newly diagnosed GD, antithyroid drugs for less than 3 months. RNA from PBMCs was the source of the TCR library. With iRepertoire HTBI primers and Arm-PCR of CDR3 regions, TCR beta libraries were built. One entry per CDR3 protein, called by TCRdb with MiXCR from the multiplex PCR reads. This table holds more than 300,000 distinct CDR3 sequences, about a sixth found once. The sample was peripheral blood mononuclear cells (PBMCs), taken at new diagnosis, from a patient treated with antithyroid drugs. These receptors were collected from a female donor with Graves disease.

J is TRBJ2-3 and V is TRBV24-1; TRBD1 aligns across 9 bases. The J segment lost 2 bases and the V segment lost 6 bases, leaving 17 bases of the junction unmatched. The CDR3 loop spans 19 amino acids. The germline gives CDR1 KGHDR, CDR2 SFDVKD. CDR3 protein: CATSLNTGGVNLNTDTQYF. The CDR3 nucleotides are TGTGCCACCAGTCTAAACACAGGGGGCGTTAATCTCAACACAGATACGCAGTATTTT.

This clonotype was detected only a few times. CDR3 loop: CASSVGASGETQYF. CDR3 DNA sequence: TGTGCCAGCAGCGTAGGGGCCAGCGGGGAGACCCAGTACTTC. The V and J genes are TRBV9 and TRBJ2-5; D is perhaps TRBD2 (6 bases). The CDR3 is made up of 14 amino acids. CDR1 SGDLS and CDR2 YYNGEE come from the germline V gene. The V end lost 0 bases, the J end lost 5 bases, and 11 bases lay between the germline ends.

The chain carries TRBV6-1 and TRBJ1-2, with D unclear. V was shortened by 8 bases and J by 6 bases, with 16 bases between the two germline ends. Germline V gene lookup returns CDR1 MNHNS and CDR2 SASEGT. CDR3 length equals 13 residues. In nucleotides, the CDR3 is TGTGCCAGCGCCTATAGTTGGAAGGATGGCTACACCTTC. Its translation: CASAYSWKDGYTF.

This chain joins TRBV28 and TRBJ2-3, with D possibly TRBD2 on 5 matching bases. Germline CDR1 reads MDHEN; CDR2 reads SYDVKM. The germline V and J ends were trimmed by 7 bases and 2 bases, with 16 bases remaining between them. The CDR3 runs to 15 residues. CDR3 amino acids: CASINSAILTDTQYF. Written as DNA, the CDR3 is TGTGCCAGCATTAATAGCGCGATCCTCACAGATACGCAGTATTTT.

This clonotype was observed at least ten times. The chain recombines TRBV12-3 or TRBV12-4 with TRBJ2-7; D is ambiguous. The CDR3 extends over 17 amino acids. The V gene lost 3 bases and the J gene lost 2 bases, with 20 bases spanning the gap. DNA of the CDR3: TGTGCCAGCAGTTTTAAGGTGCAGCTGACAAACACCTACGAGCAGTACTTC. Translated, it gives CASSFKVQLTNTYEQYF.

Concerning this clonotype itself: This may be a read error: a much more frequent sequence differs by one nucleotide. V usage is TRBV6-1 and J usage is TRBJ1-1, with D unresolved. The germline V and J ends were trimmed by 7 bases and 1 base, with 4 bases remaining between them. The V gene's germline CDR1 is MNHNS and CDR2 SASEGT. CDR3 length: 11 amino acids. As DNA, the CDR3 is TGTGCCAGCATTGCGAACACTGAAGCTTTCTTT. As protein: CASIANTEAFF.

This clonotype has ten or more counts. The genes are TRBV5-1 and TRBJ1-2, with D perhaps TRBD1 (6 bases). The CDR3 has 14 amino acids. CDR1 is SGHRS and CDR2 is YFSETQ in the germline V gene. Trimming shortened V by 0 bases and J by 8 bases, and 14 bases separated the two germline ends. The CDR3 region is CASSLGQAARGYTF. The CDR3 DNA sequence: TGCGCCAGCAGCTTGGGACAGGCTGCAAGGGGCTACACCTTC.

This clonotype was observed at least ten times. V gene TRBV19 combines with J gene TRBJ2-2; TRBD2 matches 8 bases. The CDR3 is made up of 17 amino acids. V gave up 5 bases and J gave up 7 bases; unmatched junction bases: 15. Germline V CDR1 and CDR2: LNHDA, SQIVND (reference sequence). CDR3 bases: TGTGCCAGTAGTCTCAAAGCGGGAGTCCTTAACTTCGGGGAGCTGTTTTTT. It translates to CASSLKAGVLNFGELFF.

This clonotype was recorded a few times. The CDR3 nucleotides are TGTGCCAGCCACGGACAGGGGGAATCCTACAATGAGCAGTTCTTC. Amino acids: CASHGQGESYNEQFF. The chain is built from TRBV6-2 or TRBV6-3 and TRBJ2-1; TRBD1 matches at 10 bases. V was pared by 8 bases and J by 1 base, with 5 bases of the junction left unmatched. Per germline, CDR1 MNHEY and CDR2 SVGEGT. The CDR3 sequence is 15 residues long.

This rearrangement joins TRBV5-1 to TRBJ2-5; possibly TRBD1 for D (6 bases). The V gene's germline CDR1 is SGHRS and CDR2 YFSETQ. This CDR3 is built from 16 residues. Trimming cost V 5 bases and J 4 bases, with 21 bases left between them. The CDR3 DNA sequence: TGCGCCAGCAGTATTGGTCCGTCAGGGGCTGGAGAGACCCAGTACTTC. It encodes CASSIGPSGAGETQYF.

The J gene is TRBJ2-2, the V gene TRBV12-3 or TRBV12-4; no reliable D call. The CDR3 contains 13 residues. V gave up 3 bases and J gave up 5 bases, with 7 bases separating them. DNA of the CDR3: TGTGCCAGCAGTTTTTACATTACCGGGGAGCTGTTTTTT. It specifies CASSFYITGELFF.

This clonotype occurred many times. The V gene is TRBV3-1, the J gene TRBJ2-2; D is ambiguous. The CDR3 is made up of 14 amino acids. The V gene lost 1 base and the J gene lost 10 bases, with 13 bases spanning the gap. Germline V lookup: CDR1 LGHDT, CDR2 YNNKEL (reference sequence). The CDR3 DNA is TGTGCCAGCAGCCAAGGACCCTCTTCACAGGAGCTGTTTTTT. Translating it yields CASSQGPSSQELFF.

In this sample, this clonotype turned up many times. The chain is built from TRBV6-1 and TRBJ2-2; D not resolved. Looked up from germline, CDR1 is MNHNS and CDR2 is SASEGT. The CDR3 consists of 13 residues. Trimming took 8 bases from V and 2 from J, leaving 9 bases between them. CDR3 protein: CASDDDNTGELFF. The CDR3 DNA reads as TGTGCCAGCGATGACGACAACACCGGGGAGCTGTTTTTT.

Here the CDR3 reads CASSFADREQETQYF. In DNA, the CDR3 is TGTGCCAGCAGCTTCGCAGACAGGGAACAAGAGACCCAGTACTTC. V usage is TRBV9 and J usage is TRBJ2-5; 7 bases agree with TRBD1. V was pared by 4 bases and J by 2 bases, with 8 bases of the junction left unmatched. The germline CDR1 and CDR2 sequences are SGDLS and YYNGEE. The CDR3 is 15 amino acids.

Turning to this clonotype: A much larger clone differs by one base, so this may be a read error. The chain uses TRBV5-4 and TRBJ2-2, with 8 bases lining up with TRBD1. The V gene's germline CDR1 is SGHNT and CDR2 YYREEE (reference sequence). This CDR3 has 15 amino acids. CDR3 loop: CASSLMTGATGGLFF. The DNA of the CDR3 is TGTGCCAGCAGCTTGATGACAGGGGCCACCGGGGGGCTGTTTTTT. The complete variable domain, with remaining parts taken from reference TRBV5-4 and TRBJ2-2, reads ETGVTQSPTHLIKTRGQQVTLRCSSQSGHNTVSWYQQALGQGPQFIFQYYREEENGRGNFPPRFSGLQFPNYSSELNVNALELDDSALYLCASSLMTGATGGLFFGEGSRLTVL.

In its sample, this clonotype was seen a few times. The rearrangement links TRBV7-3 to TRBJ1-2, with a weak D call TRBD1 (5 bases). Germline V gene lookup returns CDR1 SGHTA and CDR2 FQGTGA. The CDR3 is 13 residues long. V was clipped by 3 bases and J by 6 bases, with 11 bases between them. The CDR3 region has the DNA TGTGCCAGCAGCTTTGGCAGGGAGGATGGCTACACCTTC. This encodes CASSFGREDGYTF.